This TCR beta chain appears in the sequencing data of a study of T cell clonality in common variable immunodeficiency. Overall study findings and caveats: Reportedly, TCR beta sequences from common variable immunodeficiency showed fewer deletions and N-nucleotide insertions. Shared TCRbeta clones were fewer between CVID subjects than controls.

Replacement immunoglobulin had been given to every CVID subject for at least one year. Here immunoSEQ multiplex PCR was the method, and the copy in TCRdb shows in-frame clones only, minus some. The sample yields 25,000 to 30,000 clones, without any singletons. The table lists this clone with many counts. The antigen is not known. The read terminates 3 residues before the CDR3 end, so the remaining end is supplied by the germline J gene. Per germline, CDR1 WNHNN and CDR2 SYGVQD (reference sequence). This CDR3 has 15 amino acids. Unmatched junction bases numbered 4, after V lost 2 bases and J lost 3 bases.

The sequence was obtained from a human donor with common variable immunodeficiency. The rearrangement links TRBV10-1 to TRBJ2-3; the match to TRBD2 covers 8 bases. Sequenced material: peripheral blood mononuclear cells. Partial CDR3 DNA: TGCGCCAGCAGTGAGGCGGGAGGTTTTACAGATACG. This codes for CASSEAGGFTDT. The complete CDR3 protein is CASSEAGGFTDTQYF.